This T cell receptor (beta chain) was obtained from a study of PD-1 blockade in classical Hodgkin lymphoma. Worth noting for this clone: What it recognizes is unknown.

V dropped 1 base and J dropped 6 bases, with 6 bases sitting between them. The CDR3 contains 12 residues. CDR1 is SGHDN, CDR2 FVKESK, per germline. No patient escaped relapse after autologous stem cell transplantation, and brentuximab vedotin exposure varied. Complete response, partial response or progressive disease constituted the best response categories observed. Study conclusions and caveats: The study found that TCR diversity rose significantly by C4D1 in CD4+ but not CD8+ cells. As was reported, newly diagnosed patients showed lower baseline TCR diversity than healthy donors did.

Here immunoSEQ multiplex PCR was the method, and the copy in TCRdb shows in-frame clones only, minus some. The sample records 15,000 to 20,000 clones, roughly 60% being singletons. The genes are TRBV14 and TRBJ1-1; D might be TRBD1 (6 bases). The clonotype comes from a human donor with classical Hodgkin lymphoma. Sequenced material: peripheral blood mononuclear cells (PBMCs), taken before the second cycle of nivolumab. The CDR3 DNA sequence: TGTGCCAGCAGCCAAGGGACAGCTGAAGCTTTCTTT. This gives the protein CASSQGTAEAFF.